This TCR beta chain was retrieved from a study of blood T cells in healthy people across ages. In this sample, this clonotype turned up a few times. Its specificity is unknown. A J-beta primer mix and a sample-barcoded 5' primer were used in a second PCR of about 6 to 12 cycles. Every cDNA molecule bore a tag from a template-switch adaptor containing 12 random nucleotides. TCRdb called the 5' RACE reads again in MiXCR, with one record for every CDR3 protein. The sample gives under 800,000 distinct CDR3 sequences, 35% to 45% of which show up once; around a fifth is in the top ten. General observations from the study: From one million sequenced T cells, diversity estimates were lower bounds.

Trimming stripped 6 bases from V and 4 bases from J, with 12 bases between. Germline V gene lookup returns CDR1 KGHSH and CDR2 LQKENI. This CDR3 has 13 residues. Sequencing was done on a sample of blood. The chain couples TRBV18 to TRBJ2-5; a possible D gene is TRBD2 (6 bases). This sequence was found in a woman aged 60-75 years in good health. The CDR3 DNA reads as TGTGCCAGCTCGACTAGAGATGCAGAGACCCAGTACTTC. Translated, it gives CASSTRDAETQYF.